A selection of T cell receptor beta chains follows, all from one sample in a study of T cell responses to AZD1222 COVID-19 vaccine. Here immunoSEQ multiplex PCR was the method, and the copy in TCRdb shows in-frame clones only, minus some. Of roughly 120,000 clones listed, roughly 86% were seen once; the top ten hold around 17%. This sample comprised peripheral blood, obtained 28 days after the second AZD1222 dose. These receptor sequences come from an adult who received the AZD1222 COVID-19 vaccine. CDR3s include the opening cysteine and the closing phenylalanine or tryptophan. The order of the fields is CDR3 DNA, CDR3 protein, D gene, V gene, clone size, CDR3 length, J gene. The D gene is left open where the match is weak. Clone size, where shown, is once, few, many, or a class for clones that have expanded.

TGCGCCAGCAGCCAAGCGGCCGGGGGCCGGCGAAGCACAGATACGCAGTATTTT	CASSQAAGGRRSTDTQYF	NA	TRBV4-3	NA	18	TRBJ2-3
TGTGCCATCAGTGACACGAGCAATCAGCCCCAGCATTTT	CAISDTSNQPQHF	NA	TRBV10-3	few	13	TRBJ1-5
TGCGCCAGCAGCTTTGCCGGACAGAGTAATTCACCCCTCCACTTT	CASSFAGQSNSPLHF	NA	TRBV5-1	few	15	TRBJ1-6
TGCAGTGTTTTAAATGAAAAACTGTTTTTT	CSVLNEKLFF	NA	TRBV20-1	NA	10	TRBJ1-4
TGTGCCAGCAGCACCCTATCGCCCACAGGGACCCCCGTCTCTGGGGCCAACGTCCTGACTTTC	CASSTLSPTGTPVSGANVLTF	NA	TRBV6-2/TRBV6-3	NA	21	TRBJ2-6
TGTGCCAGCAGCTTCCCGGATTACGAGCAGTTCTTC	CASSFPDYEQFF	NA	TRBV11-2	NA	12	TRBJ2-1
TGTGCCAGCAGCGCCGTCAGTAACACCGGGGAGCTGTTTTTT	CASSAVSNTGELFF	NA	TRBV7-2	NA	14	TRBJ2-2
TGTGCCAGCACCAACAGAGCGACCTACGAGCAGTACTTC	CASTNRATYEQYF	NA	TRBV7-9	once	13	TRBJ2-7
TGTGCCAGCAGCCGATCGAGTAATCAGCCCCAGCATTTT	CASSRSSNQPQHF	NA	TRBV7-8	NA	13	TRBJ1-5
TGTGCCATCGGGGAGGGGTATAGCAATCAGCCCCAGCATTTT	CAIGEGYSNQPQHF	NA	TRBV10-3	NA	14	TRBJ1-5
TGTACCAGCAGTGAAACCGGGCGGGCTAGCGGGAGGGCCGGAGGTGAGCAGTTCTTC	CTSSETGRASGRAGGEQFF	TRBD2	TRBV6-1	NA	19	TRBJ2-1
TGTGCCAGTATGAGAGAACTGAACACCGGGGAGCTGTTTTTT	CASMRELNTGELFF	NA	TRBV19	NA	14	TRBJ2-2
TGTGCCACCGCAGAGGGGGTAATAACCTACAATGAGCAGTTCTTC	CATAEGVITYNEQFF	NA	TRBV19	NA	15	TRBJ2-1
TGTGCCAGCAGCTTAGGAAGGACAGGTTTCTATGGCTACACCTTC	CASSLGRTGFYGYTF	TRBD1	TRBV13	NA	15	TRBJ1-2
TGTGCCAGCAGTCCAGGGACGGATTCCTCTGGAAACACCATATATTTT	CASSPGTDSSGNTIYF	NA	TRBV27	few	16	TRBJ1-3
TGTGCCAGCAGCTTAGCGGGGGGGAAAGAGACCCAGTACTTC	CASSLAGGKETQYF	TRBD2	TRBV13	NA	14	TRBJ2-5
TGTGCCACCAGTGATAACACTGAAGCTTTCTTT	CATSDNTEAFF	NA	TRBV24-1	NA	11	TRBJ1-1
TGTGCCAGCAGCGTCCAACAGGGAATTGGTGAAGCTTTCTTT	CASSVQQGIGEAFF	NA	TRBV9	NA	14	TRBJ1-1
TGTGCCAGCAGCTTAGGAGGGTCCTCGGGGTGGTCACCCCTCCACTTT	CASSLGGSSGWSPLHF	NA	TRBV7-6	NA	16	TRBJ1-6
TGTGCCAGCAGCAAACAGGGGACCTACGAGCAGTACTTC	CASSKQGTYEQYF	TRBD1	TRBV5-5	NA	13	TRBJ2-7
TGCGCCAGCAGCCATGCCGGGACTACTCCCGGGGAGCTGTTTTTT	CASSHAGTTPGELFF	TRBD2	TRBV4-1	NA	15	TRBJ2-2
TGTGCCACCTCCTCGGGGGGGCGCGCCGGGGAGCTGTTTTTT	CATSSGGRAGELFF	TRBD2	TRBV24-1	NA	14	TRBJ2-2